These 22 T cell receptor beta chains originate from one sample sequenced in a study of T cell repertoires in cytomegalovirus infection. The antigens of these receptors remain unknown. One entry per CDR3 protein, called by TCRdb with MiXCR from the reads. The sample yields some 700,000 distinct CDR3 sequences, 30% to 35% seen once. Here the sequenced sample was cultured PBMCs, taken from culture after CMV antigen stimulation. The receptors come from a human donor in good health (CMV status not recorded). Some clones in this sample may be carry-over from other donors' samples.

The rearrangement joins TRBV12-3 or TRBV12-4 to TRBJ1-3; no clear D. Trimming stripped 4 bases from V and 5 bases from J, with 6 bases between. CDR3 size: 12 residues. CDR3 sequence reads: CASSSTRNTIYF. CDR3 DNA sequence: TGTGCCAGCAGTTCGACACGAAACACCATATATTTT.

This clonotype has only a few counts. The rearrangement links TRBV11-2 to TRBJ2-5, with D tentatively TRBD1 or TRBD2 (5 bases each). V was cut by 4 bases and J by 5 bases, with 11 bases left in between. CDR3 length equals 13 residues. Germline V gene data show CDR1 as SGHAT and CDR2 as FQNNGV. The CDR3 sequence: CASSSGTPETQYF. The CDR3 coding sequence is TGTGCCAGCAGCTCCGGGACCCCCGAGACCCAGTACTTC.

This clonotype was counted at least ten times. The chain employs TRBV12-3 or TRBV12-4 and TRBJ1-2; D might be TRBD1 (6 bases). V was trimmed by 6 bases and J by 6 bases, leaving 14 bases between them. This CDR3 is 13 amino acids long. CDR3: CASSYGTKDGYTF. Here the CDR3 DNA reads TGTGCCAGCAGCTATGGGACAAAAGATGGCTACACCTTC.

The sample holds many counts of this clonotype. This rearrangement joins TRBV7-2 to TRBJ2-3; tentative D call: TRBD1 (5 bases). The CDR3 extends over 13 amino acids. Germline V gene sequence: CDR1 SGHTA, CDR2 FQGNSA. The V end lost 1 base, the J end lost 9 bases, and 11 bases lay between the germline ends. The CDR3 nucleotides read TGTGCCAGCAGCTTAGAGGGGAAGGGGACGCAGTATTTT. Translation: CASSLEGKGTQYF.

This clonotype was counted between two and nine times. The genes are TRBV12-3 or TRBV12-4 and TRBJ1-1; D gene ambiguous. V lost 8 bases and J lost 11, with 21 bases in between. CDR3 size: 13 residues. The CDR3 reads CASCGLREVGAFF. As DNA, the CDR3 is TGTGCCAGCTGTGGTCTAAGGGAAGTTGGCGCTTTCTTT.

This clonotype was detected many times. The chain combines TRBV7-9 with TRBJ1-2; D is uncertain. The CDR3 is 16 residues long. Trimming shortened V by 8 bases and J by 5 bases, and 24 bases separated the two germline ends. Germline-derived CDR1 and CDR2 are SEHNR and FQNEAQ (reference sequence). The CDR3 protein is CASPSAADSAGYGYTF. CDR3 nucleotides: TGTGCCAGCCCTAGCGCCGCAGATTCGGCGGGGTATGGCTACACCTTC. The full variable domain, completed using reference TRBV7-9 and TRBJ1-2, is DTGVSQNPRHKITKRGQNVTFRCDPISEHNRLYWYRQTLGQGPEFLTYFQNEAQLEKSRLLSDRFSAERPKGSFSTLEIQRTEQGDSAMYLCASPSAADSAGYGYTFGSGTRLTVV.

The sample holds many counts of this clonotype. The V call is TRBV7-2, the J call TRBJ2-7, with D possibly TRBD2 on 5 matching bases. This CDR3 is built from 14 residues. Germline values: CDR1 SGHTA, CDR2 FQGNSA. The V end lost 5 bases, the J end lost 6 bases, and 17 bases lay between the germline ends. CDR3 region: CASSTDLGLGEQYF. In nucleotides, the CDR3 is TGTGCCAGCAGCACCGACCTAGGACTTGGCGAGCAGTACTTC.

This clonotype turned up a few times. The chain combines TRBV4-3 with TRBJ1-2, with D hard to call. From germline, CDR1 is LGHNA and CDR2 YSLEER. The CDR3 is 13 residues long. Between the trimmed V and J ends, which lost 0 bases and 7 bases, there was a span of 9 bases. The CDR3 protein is CASSQDKWGGYTF. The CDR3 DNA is TGCGCCAGCAGCCAAGATAAGTGGGGTGGCTACACCTTC.

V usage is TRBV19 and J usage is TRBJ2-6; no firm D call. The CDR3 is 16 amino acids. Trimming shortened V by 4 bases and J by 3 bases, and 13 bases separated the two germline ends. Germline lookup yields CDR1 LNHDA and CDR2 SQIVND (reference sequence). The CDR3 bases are TGTGCCAGTAGTAAACCTAGGGTAGGTGGGGCCAACGTCCTGACTTTC. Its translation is CASSKPRVGGANVLTF.

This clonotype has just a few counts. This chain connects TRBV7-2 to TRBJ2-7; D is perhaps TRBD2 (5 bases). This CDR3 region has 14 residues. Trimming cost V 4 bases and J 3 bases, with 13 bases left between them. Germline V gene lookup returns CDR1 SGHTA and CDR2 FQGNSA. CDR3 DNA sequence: TGTGCCAGCAGCTCGGCTCAGCGGAACTACGAGCAGTACTTC. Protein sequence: CASSSAQRNYEQYF.

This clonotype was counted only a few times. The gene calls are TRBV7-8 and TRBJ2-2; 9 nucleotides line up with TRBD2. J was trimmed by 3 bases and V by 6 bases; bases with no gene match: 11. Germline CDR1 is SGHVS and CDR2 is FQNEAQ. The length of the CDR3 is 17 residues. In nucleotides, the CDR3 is TGTGCCAGCAGTTACTTAGCGGGAGTATTCGACACCGGGGAGCTGTTTTTT. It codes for CASSYLAGVFDTGELFF.

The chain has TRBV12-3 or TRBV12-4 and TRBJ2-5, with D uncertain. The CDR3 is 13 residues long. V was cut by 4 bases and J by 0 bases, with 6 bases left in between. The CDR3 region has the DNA TGTGCCAGCAGTTCATGGGACCAAGAGACCCAGTACTTC. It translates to CASSSWDQETQYF.

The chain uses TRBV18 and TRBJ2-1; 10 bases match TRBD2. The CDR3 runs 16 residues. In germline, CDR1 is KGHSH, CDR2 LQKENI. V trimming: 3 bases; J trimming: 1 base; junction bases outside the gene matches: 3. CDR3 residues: CASSPPSGGSYNEQFF. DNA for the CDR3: TGTGCCAGCTCACCCCCTAGCGGGGGTTCCTACAATGAGCAGTTCTTC.

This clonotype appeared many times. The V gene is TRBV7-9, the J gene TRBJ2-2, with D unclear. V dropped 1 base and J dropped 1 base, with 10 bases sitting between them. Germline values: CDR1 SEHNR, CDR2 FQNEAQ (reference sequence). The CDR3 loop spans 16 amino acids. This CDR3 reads CASSLGQSKNTGELFF. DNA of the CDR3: TGTGCCAGCAGCTTAGGCCAGTCAAAGAACACCGGGGAGCTGTTTTTT. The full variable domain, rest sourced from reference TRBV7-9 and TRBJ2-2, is DTGVSQNPRHKITKRGQNVTFRCDPISEHNRLYWYRQTLGQGPEFLTYFQNEAQLEKSRLLSDRFSAERPKGSFSTLEIQRTEQGDSAMYLCASSLGQSKNTGELFFGEGSRLTVL.

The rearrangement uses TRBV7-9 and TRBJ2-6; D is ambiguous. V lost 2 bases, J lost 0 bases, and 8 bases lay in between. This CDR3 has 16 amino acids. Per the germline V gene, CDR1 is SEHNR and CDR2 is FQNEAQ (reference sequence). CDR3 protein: CASSLLPFSGANVLTF. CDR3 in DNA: TGTGCCAGCAGCTTACTCCCGTTCTCTGGGGCCAACGTCCTGACTTTC. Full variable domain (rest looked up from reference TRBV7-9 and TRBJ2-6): DTGVSQNPRHKITKRGQNVTFRCDPISEHNRLYWYRQTLGQGPEFLTYFQNEAQLEKSRLLSDRFSAERPKGSFSTLEIQRTEQGDSAMYLCASSLLPFSGANVLTFGAGSRLTVL.

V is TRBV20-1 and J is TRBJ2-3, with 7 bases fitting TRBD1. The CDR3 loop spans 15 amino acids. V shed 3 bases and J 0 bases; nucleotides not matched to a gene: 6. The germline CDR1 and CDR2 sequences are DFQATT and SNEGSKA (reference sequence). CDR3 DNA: TGCAGTGCTAGCGACAGGGTTCGTAGCACAGATACGCAGTATTTT. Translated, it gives CSASDRVRSTDTQYF.

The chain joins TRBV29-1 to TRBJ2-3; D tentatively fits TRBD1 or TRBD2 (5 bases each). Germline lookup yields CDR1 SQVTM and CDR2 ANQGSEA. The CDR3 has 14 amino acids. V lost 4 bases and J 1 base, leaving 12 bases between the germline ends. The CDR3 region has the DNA TGCAGCGTTGTCCGGGACGGTGGCACAGATACGCAGTATTTT. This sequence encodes CSVVRDGGTDTQYF.

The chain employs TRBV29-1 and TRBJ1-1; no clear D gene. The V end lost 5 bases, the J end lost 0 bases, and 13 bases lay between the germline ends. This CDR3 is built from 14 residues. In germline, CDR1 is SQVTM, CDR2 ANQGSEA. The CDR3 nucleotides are TGCAGCGTTCGGAGGGCTATTGTGAACACTGAAGCTTTCTTT. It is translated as CSVRRAIVNTEAFF.

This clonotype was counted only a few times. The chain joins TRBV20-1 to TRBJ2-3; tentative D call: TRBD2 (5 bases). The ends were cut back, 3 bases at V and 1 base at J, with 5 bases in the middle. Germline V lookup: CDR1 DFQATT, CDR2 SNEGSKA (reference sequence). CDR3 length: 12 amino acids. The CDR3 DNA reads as TGCAGTGCTAGCGGGGGCACAGATACGCAGTATTTT. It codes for CSASGGTDTQYF.

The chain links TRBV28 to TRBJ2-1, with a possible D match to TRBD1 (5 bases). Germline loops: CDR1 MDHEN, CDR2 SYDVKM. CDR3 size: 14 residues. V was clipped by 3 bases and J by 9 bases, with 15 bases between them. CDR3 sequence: CASSFRGTTIEQFF. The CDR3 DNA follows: TGTGCCAGCAGTTTTAGGGGAACTACAATTGAGCAGTTCTTC.

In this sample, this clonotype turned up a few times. CDR3 residues: CATRLAGVETQYF. The CDR3 DNA is TGTGCCACCCGACTGGCGGGGGTAGAGACCCAGTACTTC. The chain carries TRBV6-6 and TRBJ2-5, with TRBD2 matching 7 bases. V lost 10 bases and J lost 4; bases outside the gene matches: 9. The CDR3 covers 13 residues. Germline CDR1 and CDR2: MNHNY and SVGAGI (reference sequence).

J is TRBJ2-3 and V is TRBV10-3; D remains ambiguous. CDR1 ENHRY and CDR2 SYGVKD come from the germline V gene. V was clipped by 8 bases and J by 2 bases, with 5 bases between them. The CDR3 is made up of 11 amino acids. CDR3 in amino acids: CAIGVTDTQYF. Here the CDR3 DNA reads TGTGCCATCGGGGTCACAGATACGCAGTATTTT.